Listed below are T cell receptor beta chains from one sample, sequenced in a study of T cell repertoires in cytomegalovirus infection. One entry per CDR3 protein results from TCRdb running MiXCR on the reads. The table has about 460,000 distinct CDR3 sequences, approximately 11% seen once. Sequenced sample: PBMCs. All receptors come from a human donor in good health (CMV status not recorded). Some clones in this sample may be carry-over from other donors' samples. The CDR3 runs from the conserved cysteine through the conserved F or W. Fields, in order: clone size, J gene, D gene, V gene, CDR3 DNA, CDR3 protein. A D gene is named only where the DNA matches it firmly. For some rows the clone size is stated as once, few or many, or as a class when expanded; others skip it.

>many|TRBJ2-1|TRBD1|TRBV24-1
TGTGCCACCAGTGACCCTGGACAGGGCGTAGTCGATGAGCAGTTCTTC
CATSDPGQGVVDEQFF
>few|TRBJ2-5|-|TRBV9
TGTGCCAGCAGCGTCCAAGCGGACCAAGAGACCCAGTACTTC
CASSVQADQETQYF
>many|TRBJ1-6|-|TRBV7-2
TGTGCCAGCAGCTCCCCCGGACAGCAAAGACCCCTCCACTTT
CASSSPGQQRPLHF
>many|TRBJ2-1|TRBD2|TRBV12-5
TGTGCTAGTGCCCGGGACAGGGCAACCGGACTAGCGGGAGCCGTAACCTACAATGAGCAGTTCTTC
CASARDRATGLAGAVTYNEQFF
>many|TRBJ1-6|-|TRBV7-9
TGTGCCAGCAGCTCTAAATCACCCCTCCACTTT
CASSSKSPLHF
>many|TRBJ2-2|TRBD1|TRBV7-3
TGTGCCAGCAGCTCGACAGGGACCGACACCGGGGAGCTGTTTTTT
CASSSTGTDTGELFF
>few|TRBJ2-5|TRBD2|TRBV10-1
TGCGCCAGTGAGGAAGCGGGAGTACAAGAGACCCAGTACTTC
CASEEAGVQETQYF
>few|TRBJ2-7|-|TRBV10-2
TGCGCCAGCAGTGAAGCCTACTACGAGCAGTACTTC
CASSEAYYEQYF
>many|TRBJ2-7|-|TRBV7-2
TGTGCCAGCAGATTGGGGGCGTTAAATGACGAGCAGTACTTC
CASRLGALNDEQYF
>many|TRBJ1-2|TRBD1|TRBV5-4
TGTGCCAGCAGCTTTTCACAGGGGGTTGGCGGCTACACCTTC
CASSFSQGVGGYTF
>many|TRBJ2-5|-|TRBV5-6
TGTGCCAGCAGCTGGACAGGGCCGGGAGGAGAGACCCAGTACTTC
CASSWTGPGGETQYF
>few|TRBJ1-2|TRBD1|TRBV11-1
TGTGCCAGCAGCTTGGTCCGTCGAGGGGGCAACTATGGCTACACCTTC
CASSLVRRGGNYGYTF
>many|TRBJ2-7|TRBD2|TRBV28
TGTGCCAGCACTTATAGGGACTATATAAGCTCCTACGAGCAGTACTTC
CASTYRDYISSYEQYF
>many|TRBJ2-3|-|TRBV2
TGTGCCAGCAGCGGTAATCAGGGAGGCGGTTCAGATACGCAGTATTTT
CASSGNQGGGSDTQYF
>few|TRBJ2-7|-|TRBV28
TGTGCCAGCAGTTGGGGGGAGGTCTACGAGCAGTACTTC
CASSWGEVYEQYF
>few|TRBJ1-2|-|TRBV18
TGTGCCAGCTCACCACCGGGGACAAGGACTGACTATGGCTACACCTTC
CASSPPGTRTDYGYTF
>-|TRBJ2-3|-|TRBV15
TGTGCCACCAGCAGTGGTGATACATCTACCACAGATACGCAGTATTTT
CATSSGDTSTTDTQYF
>-|TRBJ2-2|-|TRBV20-1
TGCAGTGCTGTTCAGGGGATAAACACCGGGGAGCTGTTTTTT
CSAVQGINTGELFF
>many|TRBJ2-1|TRBD1|TRBV28
TGTGCCAGCAGTCCGAGACCGGGACAGGGGGTTAATGAGCAGTTCTTC
CASSPRPGQGVNEQFF
>few|TRBJ1-5|TRBD1|TRBV12-3/TRBV12-4
TGTGCCAGCAGCTCCAACAACCGACAGGGGGATCAGCCCCAGCATTTT
CASSSNNRQGDQPQHF
>few|TRBJ2-7|TRBD1|TRBV9
TGTGCCAGCAGCGGTATTGGGACAGCCGGTGCCTCCTACGAGCAGTACTTC
CASSGIGTAGASYEQYF
>-|TRBJ2-7|-|TRBV19
TGTGCCAGTAGTAGTCCATTCCGGGAGTCGAGCTCCTACGAGCAGTACTTC
CASSSPFRESSSYEQYF
>few|TRBJ1-6|-|TRBV20-1
TGCAGTGCCACCTCTCGGGGGTTGGGAAGGGGCTCCTATAATTCACCCCTCCACTTT
CSATSRGLGRGSYNSPLHF
>many|TRBJ1-2|TRBD1|TRBV28
TGTGCCAGCAGTTTCCCCACAGGGGGGAACTATGGCTACACCTTC
CASSFPTGGNYGYTF
>many|TRBJ1-1|-|TRBV5-4
TGTGCCAGCAGCCCCTTTGACCAGGGCACTGAAGCTTTCTTT
CASSPFDQGTEAFF
>few|TRBJ2-3|-|TRBV28
TGTGCCAGCAGCAACCCCCTAGCCCGGGCAGATACGCAGTATTTT
CASSNPLARADTQYF
>many|TRBJ1-2|-|TRBV19
TGTGCCAGTAGTATGGACGCAACCTATGGCTACACCTTC
CASSMDATYGYTF
>few|TRBJ2-2|-|TRBV29-1
TGCAGCGTCTGGGAGAACACCGGGGAGCTGTTTTTT
CSVWENTGELFF
>many|TRBJ2-1|TRBD1|TRBV7-3
TGTGCCAGCAGCGGGACAGGGCCGGCTGAGCAGTTCTTC
CASSGTGPAEQFF
>many|TRBJ2-4|-|TRBV7-2
TGTGCCAGCACCGTAGGGGGGGCCGGATCTCGAAACATTCAGTACTTC
CASTVGGAGSRNIQYF
>-|TRBJ1-3|TRBD1|TRBV5-1
TGCGCCAGCAGCTTGGATCCCGGGACAGGCTCTGGAAACACCATATATTTT
CASSLDPGTGSGNTIYF
>-|TRBJ2-7|-|TRBV2
TGTGCCAGCGGAGAGTTCGGGTCTCATTACGAGCAGTACTTC
CASGEFGSHYEQYF
>-|TRBJ2-3|-|TRBV19
TGTGCCAGTACCCTAAGGACAGGCACAGATACGCAGTATTTT
CASTLRTGTDTQYF
>many|TRBJ2-4|-|TRBV28
TGTGCCAGCAGTTCCCCGACAGGTATAGCCAAAAACATTCAGTACTTC
CASSSPTGIAKNIQYF
>many|TRBJ1-1|-|TRBV28
TGTGCCAGCAGTGCAGCCGAAGCTTTCTTT
CASSAAEAFF
>many|TRBJ1-6|-|TRBV15
TGTGCCACTCGGCGCACCCGGGGTTCACCCCTCCACTTT
CATRRTRGSPLHF
>-|TRBJ1-2|-|TRBV7-9
TGTGCCAGCAGCCCCGACCGGCCAGACTATGGCTACACCTTC
CASSPDRPDYGYTF
>-|TRBJ2-1|TRBD2|TRBV19
TGTGCCAGTAACCCATCAGCGGGAGTAAGACTCAGTGAGCAGTTCTTC
CASNPSAGVRLSEQFF
>-|TRBJ2-4|TRBD2|TRBV5-4
TGTGCCAGCAGCGCCTCCGGGGGGAATGGTAACATTCAGTACTTC
CASSASGGNGNIQYF
>-|TRBJ1-2|-|TRBV29-1
TGCAGCGTGGATGTGAGGGGAGTAGGCTATGGCTACACCTTC
CSVDVRGVGYGYTF
>-|TRBJ1-4|-|TRBV3-1
TGTGCCAGCAGCCACAGGCGAACTAATGAAAAACTGTTTTTT
CASSHRRTNEKLFF
>-|TRBJ1-2|TRBD1|TRBV9
TGTGCCAGCAGCGTAACAGGGGCCACCTATGGCTACACCTTC
CASSVTGATYGYTF
>many|TRBJ2-7|TRBD2|TRBV7-9
TGTGCCAGCAGCGCGACTAGCGGGACGCGCTACGAGCAGTACTTC
CASSATSGTRYEQYF
>many|TRBJ1-1|-|TRBV4-2
TGTGCCAGCAGCCAAGGGGGACCACCTCCGAACACTGAAGCTTTCTTT
CASSQGGPPPNTEAFF
>once|TRBJ2-1|TRBD2|TRBV9
TGTGCCAGCAGCCCCTGGGGCGGGGGGCCTGAGGAGCAGTTCTTC
CASSPWGGGPEEQFF
>many|TRBJ2-1|-|TRBV28
TGTGCCAGCAGTTTATATGCCACAGGGATCAATGAGCAGTTCTTC
CASSLYATGINEQFF
>-|TRBJ1-4|-|TRBV10-3
TGTGCCATCAAGGGGGACAAGGGAGCCGTAGAGGAAAAACTGTTTTTT
CAIKGDKGAVEEKLFF
>many|TRBJ1-5|-|TRBV7-8
TGTGCCAGCAGCCCAGCAAAGGGAAATCAGCCCCAGCATTTT
CASSPAKGNQPQHF
>-|TRBJ1-1|TRBD1|TRBV20-1
TGCAGTGCTGAGGACAGGGCGAACACTGAAGCTTTCTTT
CSAEDRANTEAFF
>many|TRBJ2-5|-|TRBV10-3
TGTGCCATCAGTGAAATGGGGGTCCGGGAGACCCAGTACTTC
CAISEMGVRETQYF
>few|TRBJ1-4|-|TRBV18
TGTGCCAGCTCACCACCTGGGAAGGGTCTCTTGTTT
CASSPPGKGLLF
>many|TRBJ2-1|-|TRBV11-2
TGTGCCAGCAGCAAGGGGGGGGTGGGTGCTTACAATGAGCAGTTCTTC
CASSKGGVGAYNEQFF
>-|TRBJ1-4|-|TRBV4-1
TGCGCCAGCAGCCGGCTACACTCCGAAAAACTGTTTTTT
CASSRLHSEKLFF
>-|TRBJ1-1|-|TRBV3-1
TGTGCCAGCAGCCAAGATCGAGCGTGGGCTTTCTTT
CASSQDRAWAFF
>many|TRBJ1-5|-|TRBV10-3
TGTGCCATCAGGAGGGATCTTAATCAGCCCCAGCATTTT
CAIRRDLNQPQHF
>few|TRBJ1-4|TRBD1|TRBV12-3/TRBV12-4
TGTGCCAGCAGCTCTACAGGGGGCGATGCTAATGAAAAACTGTTTTTT
CASSSTGGDANEKLFF
>many|TRBJ2-3|-|TRBV7-9
TGTGCCAGCAGCACTTCCGGGACCCGAGGGGTAGATACGCAGTATTTT
CASSTSGTRGVDTQYF
>many|TRBJ1-5|TRBD1|TRBV6-1
TGTGCCAGCAGTCAGGGAGGGGGCGGTCAGCCCCAGCATTTT
CASSQGGGGQPQHF
>few|TRBJ2-5|-|TRBV20-1
TGCAGTGCTGTAGACCCGGGAATACAGACCCAGTACTTC
CSAVDPGIQTQYF